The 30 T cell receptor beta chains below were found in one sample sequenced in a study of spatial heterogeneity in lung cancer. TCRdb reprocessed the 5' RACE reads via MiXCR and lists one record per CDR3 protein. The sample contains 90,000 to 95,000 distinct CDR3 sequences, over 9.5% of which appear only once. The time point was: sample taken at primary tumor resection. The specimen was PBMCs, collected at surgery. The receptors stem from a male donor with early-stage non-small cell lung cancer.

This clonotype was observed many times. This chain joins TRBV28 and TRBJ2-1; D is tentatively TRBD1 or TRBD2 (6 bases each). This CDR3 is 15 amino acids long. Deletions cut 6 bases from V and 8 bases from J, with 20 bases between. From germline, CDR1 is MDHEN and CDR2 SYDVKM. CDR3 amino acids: CASSPLGGGTDEQFF. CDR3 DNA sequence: TGTGCCAGCAGCCCATTAGGAGGGGGGACCGATGAGCAGTTCTTC.

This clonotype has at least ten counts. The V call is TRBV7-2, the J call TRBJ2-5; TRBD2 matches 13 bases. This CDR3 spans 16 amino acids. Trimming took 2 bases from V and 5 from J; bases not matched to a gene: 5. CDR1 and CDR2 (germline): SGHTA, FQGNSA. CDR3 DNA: TGTGCCAGCAGCTTAACTAGCGGGGGGGTATTGGAGACCCAGTACTTC. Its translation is CASSLTSGGVLETQYF.

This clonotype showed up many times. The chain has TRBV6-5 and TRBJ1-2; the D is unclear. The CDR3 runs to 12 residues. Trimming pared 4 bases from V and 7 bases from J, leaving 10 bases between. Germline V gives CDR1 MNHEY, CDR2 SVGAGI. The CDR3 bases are TGTGCCAGCAGTTCCTCCGAAGGTGGCTACACCTTC. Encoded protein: CASSSSEGGYTF.

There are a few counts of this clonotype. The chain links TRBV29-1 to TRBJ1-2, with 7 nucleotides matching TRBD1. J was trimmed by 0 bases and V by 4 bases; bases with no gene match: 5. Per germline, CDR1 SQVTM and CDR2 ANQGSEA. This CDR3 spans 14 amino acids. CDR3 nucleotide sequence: TGCAGCGTTGCCGGGACAGAGTCTAACTATGGCTACACCTTC. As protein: CSVAGTESNYGYTF. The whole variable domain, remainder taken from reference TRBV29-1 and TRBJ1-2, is SAVISQKPSRDICQRGTSLTIQCQVDSQVTMMFWYRQQPGQSLTLIATANQGSEATYESGFVIDKFPISRPNLTFSTLTVSNMSPEDSSIYLCSVAGTESNYGYTFGSGTRLTVV.

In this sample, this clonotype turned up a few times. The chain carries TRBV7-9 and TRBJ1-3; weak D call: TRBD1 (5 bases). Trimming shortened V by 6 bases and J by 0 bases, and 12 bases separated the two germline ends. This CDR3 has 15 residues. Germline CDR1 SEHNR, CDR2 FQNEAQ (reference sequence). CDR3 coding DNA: TGTGCCAGCAGAGGGGACTCAAGCTCTGGAAACACCATATATTTT. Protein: CASRGDSSSGNTIYF.

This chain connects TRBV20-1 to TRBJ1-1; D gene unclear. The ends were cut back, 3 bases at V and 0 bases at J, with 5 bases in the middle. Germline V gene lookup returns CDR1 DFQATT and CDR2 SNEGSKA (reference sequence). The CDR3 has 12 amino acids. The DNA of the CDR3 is TGCAGTGCTAGGAGGGTGAACACTGAAGCTTTCTTT. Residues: CSARRVNTEAFF.

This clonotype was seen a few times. This CDR3 is CASSGSSDWPVSALHF. CDR3 DNA sequence: TGTGCCAGCAGTGGGTCTTCGGATTGGCCAGTTTCGGCCCTCCACTTT. This rearrangement joins TRBV28 to TRBJ1-6; D is undetermined. Germline values: CDR1 MDHEN, CDR2 SYDVKM. V lost 5 bases and J lost 14, with 25 bases in between. This CDR3 is 16 amino acids long.

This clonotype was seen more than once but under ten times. This CDR3 is CASSRDRGLTGELFF. In nucleotides, the CDR3 is TGTGCCAGCAGCAGGGACAGGGGGTTAACCGGGGAGCTGTTTTTT. This rearrangement joins TRBV6-1 to TRBJ2-2; 11 positions match TRBD1. Germline values: CDR1 MNHNS, CDR2 SASEGT. The CDR3 runs 15 residues. V shed 6 bases, J shed 5 bases, and the junction held 5 bases outside the gene matches.

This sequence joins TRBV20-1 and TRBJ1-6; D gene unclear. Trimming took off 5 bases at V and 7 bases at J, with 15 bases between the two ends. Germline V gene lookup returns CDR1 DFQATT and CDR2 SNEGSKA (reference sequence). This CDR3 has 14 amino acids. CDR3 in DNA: TGCAGTGCTCTCACCACTGTTGACAATTCACCCCTCCACTTT. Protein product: CSALTTVDNSPLHF.

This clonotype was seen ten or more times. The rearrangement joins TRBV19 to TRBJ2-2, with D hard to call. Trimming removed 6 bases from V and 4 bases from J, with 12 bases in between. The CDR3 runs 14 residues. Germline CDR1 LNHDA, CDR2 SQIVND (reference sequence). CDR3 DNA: TGTGCCAGTAGCGGCTTTAGTATCACCGGGGAGCTGTTTTTT. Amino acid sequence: CASSGFSITGELFF. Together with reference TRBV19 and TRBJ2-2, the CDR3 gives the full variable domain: DGGITQSPKYLFRKEGQNVTLSCEQNLNHDAMYWYRQDPGQGLRLIYYSQIVNDFQKGDIAEGYSVSREKKESFPLTVTSAQKNPTAFYLCASSGFSITGELFFGEGSRLTVL.

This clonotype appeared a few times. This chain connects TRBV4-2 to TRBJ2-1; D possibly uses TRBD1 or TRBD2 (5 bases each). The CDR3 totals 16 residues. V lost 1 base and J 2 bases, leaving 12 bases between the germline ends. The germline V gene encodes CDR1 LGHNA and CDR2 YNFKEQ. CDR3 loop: CASSQGEGITYNEQFF. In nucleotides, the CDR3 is TGTGCCAGCAGCCAAGGCGAGGGGATTACCTACAATGAGCAGTTCTTC.

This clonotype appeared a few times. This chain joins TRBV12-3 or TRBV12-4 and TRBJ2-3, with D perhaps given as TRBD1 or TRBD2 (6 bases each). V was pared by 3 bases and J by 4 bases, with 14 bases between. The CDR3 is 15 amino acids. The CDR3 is CASSFEGGGPDTQYF. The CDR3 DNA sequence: TGTGCCAGCAGTTTCGAGGGGGGCGGCCCAGATACGCAGTATTTT.

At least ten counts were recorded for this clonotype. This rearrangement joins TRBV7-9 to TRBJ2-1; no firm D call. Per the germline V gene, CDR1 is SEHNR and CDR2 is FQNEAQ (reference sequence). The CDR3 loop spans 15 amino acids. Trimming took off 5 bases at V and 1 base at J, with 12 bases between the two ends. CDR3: CASSPGWGSYNEQFF. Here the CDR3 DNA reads TGTGCCAGCAGCCCCGGCTGGGGTTCCTACAATGAGCAGTTCTTC.

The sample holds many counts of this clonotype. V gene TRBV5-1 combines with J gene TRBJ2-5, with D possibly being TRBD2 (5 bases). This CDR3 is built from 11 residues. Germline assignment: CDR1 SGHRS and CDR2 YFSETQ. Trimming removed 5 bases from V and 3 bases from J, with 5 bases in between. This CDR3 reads CASREEETQYF. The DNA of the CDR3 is TGCGCCAGCAGGGAGGAAGAGACCCAGTACTTC.

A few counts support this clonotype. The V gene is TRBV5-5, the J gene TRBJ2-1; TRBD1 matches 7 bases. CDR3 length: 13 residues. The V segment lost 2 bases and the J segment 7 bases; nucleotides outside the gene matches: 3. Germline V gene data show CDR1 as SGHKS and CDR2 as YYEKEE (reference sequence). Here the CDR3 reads CASSFTGENEQFF. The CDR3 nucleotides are TGTGCCAGCAGCTTTACAGGGGAGAATGAGCAGTTCTTC.

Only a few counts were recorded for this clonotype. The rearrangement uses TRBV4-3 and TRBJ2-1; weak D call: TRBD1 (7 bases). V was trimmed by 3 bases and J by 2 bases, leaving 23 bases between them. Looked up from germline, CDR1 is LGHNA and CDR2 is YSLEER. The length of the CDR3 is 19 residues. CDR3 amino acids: CASSQRDRRSGFAYNEQFF. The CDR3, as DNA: TGCGCCAGCAGCCAGCGGGACAGAAGGAGCGGGTTTGCCTACAATGAGCAGTTCTTC.

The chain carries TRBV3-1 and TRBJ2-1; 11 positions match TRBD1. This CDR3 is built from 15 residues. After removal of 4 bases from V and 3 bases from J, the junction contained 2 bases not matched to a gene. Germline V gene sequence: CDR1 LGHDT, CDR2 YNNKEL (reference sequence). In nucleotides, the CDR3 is TGTGCCAGCAGCCTGGGACAGGGGGTCTACAATGAGCAGTTCTTC. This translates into CASSLGQGVYNEQFF.

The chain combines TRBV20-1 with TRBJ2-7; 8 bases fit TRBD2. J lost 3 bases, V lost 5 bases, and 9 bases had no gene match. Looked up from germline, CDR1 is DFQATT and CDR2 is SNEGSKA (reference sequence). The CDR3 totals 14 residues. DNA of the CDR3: TGCAGTGCTCGTCTAGCGGGTAAGAACTACGAGCAGTACTTC. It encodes CSARLAGKNYEQYF.

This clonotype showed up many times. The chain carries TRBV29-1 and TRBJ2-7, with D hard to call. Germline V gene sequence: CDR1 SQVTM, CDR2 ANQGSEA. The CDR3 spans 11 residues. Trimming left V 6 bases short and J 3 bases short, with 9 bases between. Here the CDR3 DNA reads TGCAGCGTCGCCCAGGACTACGAGCAGTACTTC. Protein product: CSVAQDYEQYF.

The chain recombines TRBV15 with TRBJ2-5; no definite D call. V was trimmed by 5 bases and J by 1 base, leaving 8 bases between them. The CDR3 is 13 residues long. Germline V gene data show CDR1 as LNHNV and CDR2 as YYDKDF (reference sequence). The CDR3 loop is CATSFGVQETQYF. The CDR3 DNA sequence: TGTGCCACCAGCTTCGGAGTCCAAGAGACCCAGTACTTC.

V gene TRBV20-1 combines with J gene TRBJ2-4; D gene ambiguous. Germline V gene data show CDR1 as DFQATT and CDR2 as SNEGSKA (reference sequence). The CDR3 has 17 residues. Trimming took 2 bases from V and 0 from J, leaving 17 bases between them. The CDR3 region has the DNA TGCAGTGCTAGACAGGTTCTACTGACAATAGCCAAAAACATTCAGTACTTC. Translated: CSARQVLLTIAKNIQYF.

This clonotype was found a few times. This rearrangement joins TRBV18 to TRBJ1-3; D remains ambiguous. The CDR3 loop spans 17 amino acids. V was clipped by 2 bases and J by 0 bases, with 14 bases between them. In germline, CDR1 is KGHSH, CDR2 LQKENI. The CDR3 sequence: CASSPSGRPVSGNTIYF. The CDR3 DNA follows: TGTGCCAGCTCACCAAGTGGGAGACCTGTCTCTGGAAACACCATATATTTT.

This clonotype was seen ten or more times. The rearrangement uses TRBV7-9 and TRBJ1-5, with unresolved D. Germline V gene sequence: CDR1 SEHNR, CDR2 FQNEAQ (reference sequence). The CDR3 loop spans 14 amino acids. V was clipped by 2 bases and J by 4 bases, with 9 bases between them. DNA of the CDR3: TGTGCCAGCAGCTTAAGCTGGGGTAATCAGCCCCAGCATTTT. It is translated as CASSLSWGNQPQHF.

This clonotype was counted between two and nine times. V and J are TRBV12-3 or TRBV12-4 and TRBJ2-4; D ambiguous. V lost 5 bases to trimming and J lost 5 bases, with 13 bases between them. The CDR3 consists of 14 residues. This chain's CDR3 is CASSPDGSQNIQYF. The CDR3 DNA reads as TGTGCCAGCAGTCCGGACGGGTCCCAAAACATTCAGTACTTC.

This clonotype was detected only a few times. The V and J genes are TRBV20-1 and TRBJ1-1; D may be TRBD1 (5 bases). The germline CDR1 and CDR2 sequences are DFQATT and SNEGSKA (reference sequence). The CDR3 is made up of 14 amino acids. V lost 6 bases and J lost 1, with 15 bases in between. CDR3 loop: CSAAKGTGNTEAFF. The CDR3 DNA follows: TGCAGTGCCGCCAAAGGGACCGGGAACACTGAAGCTTTCTTT.

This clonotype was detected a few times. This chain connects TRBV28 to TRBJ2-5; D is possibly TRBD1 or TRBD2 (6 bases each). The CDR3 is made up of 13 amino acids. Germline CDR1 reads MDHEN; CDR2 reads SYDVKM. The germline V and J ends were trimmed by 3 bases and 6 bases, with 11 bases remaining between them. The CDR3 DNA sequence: TGTGCCAGCAGTTTGGAGGGGACAAAGACCCAGTACTTC. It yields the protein CASSLEGTKTQYF.

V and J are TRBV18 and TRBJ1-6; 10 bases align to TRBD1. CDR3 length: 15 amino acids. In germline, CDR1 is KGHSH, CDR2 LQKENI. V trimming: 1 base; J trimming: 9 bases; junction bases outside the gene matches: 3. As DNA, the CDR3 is TGTGCCAGCTCACCACAAGACAGGGGGCCTTCACCCCTCCACTTT. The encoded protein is CASSPQDRGPSPLHF.

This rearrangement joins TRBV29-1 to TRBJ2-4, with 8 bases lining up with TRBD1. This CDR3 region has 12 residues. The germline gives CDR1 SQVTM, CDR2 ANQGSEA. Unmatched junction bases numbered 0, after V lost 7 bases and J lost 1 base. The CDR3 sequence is CSGTGAKNIQYF. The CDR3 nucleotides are TGCAGCGGGACAGGGGCCAAAAACATTCAGTACTTC.

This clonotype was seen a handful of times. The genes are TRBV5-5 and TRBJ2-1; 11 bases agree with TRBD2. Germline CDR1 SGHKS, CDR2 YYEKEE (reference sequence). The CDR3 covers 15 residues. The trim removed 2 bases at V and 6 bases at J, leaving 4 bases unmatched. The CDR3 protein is CASSFSGGAGNEQFF. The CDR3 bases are TGTGCCAGCAGCTTTAGCGGGGGGGCTGGCAATGAGCAGTTCTTC.

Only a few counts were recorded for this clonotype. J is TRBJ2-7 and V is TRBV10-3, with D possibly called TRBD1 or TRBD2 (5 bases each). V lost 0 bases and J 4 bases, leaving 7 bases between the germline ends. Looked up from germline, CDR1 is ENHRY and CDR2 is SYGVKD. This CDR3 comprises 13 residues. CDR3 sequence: CAISESGGYEQYF. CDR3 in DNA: TGTGCCATCAGTGAGTCTGGGGGTTACGAGCAGTACTTC.